The clone carrying this T cell receptor beta chain appeared many times. Its antigen remains unknown. The data belong to a study of cytomegalovirus exposure and HLA in healthy donors. Study as a whole: Later, an analysis reported that the 120 or so validation repertoires had used the same platform as the approximately 600 first-cohort repertoires.

Some clones are missing from TCRdb's copy, which holds only in-frame ones; the method was immunoSEQ multiplex PCR. Of tens of thousands of clones listed, approximately 81% are singletons. Germline V gene data show CDR1 as MDHEN and CDR2 as SYDVKM. Trimming cost V 4 bases and J 2 bases, with 14 bases left between them. The CDR3 sequence is 15 residues long. Regarding the study as a whole: Listed as cytomegalovirus-associated were 164 TCR beta chains. TCR clusters originating in the first cohort tended to co-occur in the roughly 120 validation repertoires, according to a later analysis.

This clonotype originated in a woman aged 18-29 years in good health and CMV-seropositive. The gene calls are TRBV28 and TRBJ1-2, with TRBD1 as a possible D gene (6 bases). The sequenced sample was PBMCs. CDR3 region: CASSSMGQGNYGYTF. CDR3 DNA sequence: TGTGCCAGCAGTTCAATGGGACAAGGAAACTATGGCTACACCTTC.